Below, one T cell receptor (beta chain) is given with its context. The antigen it binds to is not known. Base qualities are not provided; no much larger clone lies one nucleotide away. The source of the sample is a study of tumor-infiltrating lymphocytes in primary liver carcinoma (dated by TCRdb to 2015 to 2018). For the study in its entirety: Four to six patients with histopathologically diagnosed primary liver carcinoma underwent surgical resection in China between November 2015 and March 2016. Of the five patients (three men and two women, aged 30 to 69 years), four had hepatocellular carcinoma and one had combined HCC and intrahepatic cholangiocarcinoma. Tumors of the five patients were stage T1-T3 N0M0 with maximum diameters of roughly 4.2 to 11 cm. Roughly 3.5 to 8 million productive TCRbeta reads were obtained per sample, and no significant difference in read depth was found between tissue types. Across five regions of each liver tumor, along with adjacent normal tissue and blood, the study brought together TCRbeta repertoire sequencing, expression microarrays and whole-exome sequencing. A total of some 35 specimens from 5 patients went through TCRbeta repertoire sequencing, namely 25 tumor regions, 5 adjacent noncancerous liver tissues and 5 peripheral blood samples. Repertoires from technical replicates were highly reproducible, with mean shared-clone rates about 0.91 and correlation coefficients above 0.95. Overall study results and their limits: Compared with blood, tumors had a significantly larger share of the repertoire taken up by the top 250 clones (p = 0.039). Since the samples were bulk and unsorted, there was no way to compare CD4+ and CD8+ T cell repertoires. Only the TCR beta chain was sequenced, which likely underestimates true repertoire diversity because unpaired alpha chains were not captured. Repertoire overlap was higher between tumor regions (mean about 36%) than tumor-adjacent (approximately 17%) or tumor-blood (about 15%) pairs, consistent with antigen-driven expansion. With just 4 or 5 patients in the study, the authors point out that the findings should be validated in a larger study.

Blood RNA was extracted from unsorted whole blood using TRIzol reagent, and germline DNA was obtained with the DNeasy Blood & Tissue kit. At the time of sampling, the patients had chronic HBV infection and had not received any treatment. Four milliliters of peripheral blood were collected into K2EDTA tubes before surgery. A constant-region primer and ProtoScript II reverse transcriptase were used to reverse-transcribe TCRbeta-specific cDNA from about 500 ng total RNA. TCRbeta libraries were built with three nested multiplex PCR rounds, a slightly modified ARM-PCR procedure. The first two PCR rounds used multiplex TRBV1-TRBV30 forward primers with a Cbeta reverse primer, each for 10 cycles. Sample barcodes and Illumina adapters were added in a final 25-cycle PCR with Deep VentR polymerase. Before sequencing, amplicons between 200 and 500 bp were purified from gel using a QIAquick gel extraction kit. An Illumina HiSeq 2500 was used to sequence the TCRbeta amplicons, generating 250-bp paired-end reads. The source study handled its data this way. Reads were quality-trimmed with Trimmomatic v0.33, and paired reads were merged with FLASH v1.2.11 to recover full CDR3 sequences. V, D and J germline segments were assigned to the rearranged TCRbeta sequences using MiGEC v1.2.1b. VDJtools v1.0.0 computed clonotype statistics and Shannon-Wiener diversity indices. To cut down on sampling bias, every analysis after diversity analysis relied on just the 250 most abundant clonotypes from each sample. Through fastp at Q25 and MiXCR, TCRdb rebuilt clones from the public reads, retaining in-frame beta chains. When rows share a CDR3 protein, they turn into one entry using the most common DNA and genes. These V and J calls rely on TCRdb rather than the paper's analysis. Counted in this sample were 300,000 to 400,000 distinct CDR3 sequences; more than 55% of them appeared once. Jointly, the top ten make up roughly 8.6% of the sample.

The CDR3 spans 11 residues, from the cysteine through the phenylalanine. CDR3 DNA only is kept here, 33 bases in frame from base 1. The germline V gene supplies CDR1 SGHDT and CDR2 YYEEEE. Trimming takes 3 bases from V and 8 bases from J, and the germline ends sit 8 bases apart. The receptor was derived from a man in his forties with primary liver carcinoma and hepatitis B virus infection. The rearranged chain carries TRBV5-6 and TRBJ1-2; TRBD1 is possibly the D segment (5 matching bases). Specimen: peripheral blood. The sequenced DNA: TGTGCCAGCAGCTCGGGGGAAGGCTACACCTTC. It translates as CASSSGEGYTF.